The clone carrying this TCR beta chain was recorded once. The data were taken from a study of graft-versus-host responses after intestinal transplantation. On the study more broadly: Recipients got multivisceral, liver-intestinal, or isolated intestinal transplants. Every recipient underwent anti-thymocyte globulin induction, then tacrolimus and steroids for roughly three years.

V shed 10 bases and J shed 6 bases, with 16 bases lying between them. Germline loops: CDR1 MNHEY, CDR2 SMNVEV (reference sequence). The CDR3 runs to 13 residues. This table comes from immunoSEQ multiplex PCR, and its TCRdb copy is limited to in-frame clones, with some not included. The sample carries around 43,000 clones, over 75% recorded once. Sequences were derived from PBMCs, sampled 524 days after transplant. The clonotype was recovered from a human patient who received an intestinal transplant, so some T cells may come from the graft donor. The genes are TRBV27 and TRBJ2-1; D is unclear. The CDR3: CATRLLGPNEQFF. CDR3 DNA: TGTGCCACCCGCCTACTGGGCCCCAATGAGCAGTTCTTC.